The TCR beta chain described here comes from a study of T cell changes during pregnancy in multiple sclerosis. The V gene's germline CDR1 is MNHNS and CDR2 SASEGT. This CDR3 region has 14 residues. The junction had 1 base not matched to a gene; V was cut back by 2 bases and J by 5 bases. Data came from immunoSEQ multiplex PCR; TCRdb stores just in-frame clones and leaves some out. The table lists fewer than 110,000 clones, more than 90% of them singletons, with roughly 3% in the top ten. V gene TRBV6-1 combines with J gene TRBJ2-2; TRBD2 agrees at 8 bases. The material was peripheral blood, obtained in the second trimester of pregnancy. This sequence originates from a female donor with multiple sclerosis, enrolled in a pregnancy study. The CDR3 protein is CASSESGRTGELFF. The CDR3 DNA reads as TGTGCCAGCAGTGAAAGCGGGAGAACCGGGGAGCTGTTTTTT.